The sample holds one count of the clone carrying this T cell receptor (beta chain). Its antigen remains unidentified. The trim removed 7 bases at V and 3 bases at J, leaving 3 bases unmatched. The CDR3 is 15 residues long. From germline, CDR1 is MNHNS and CDR2 SASEGT. This sample was taken from a study of cytomegalovirus exposure and HLA in healthy donors. Study-level results: Excluded were some V segments that proved indistinguishable, including TRBV6-2 and TRBV6-3. A later analysis appeared to link common viral pathogens to several of the most significant clusters.

The PCR employed 60 Vbeta primers together with 13 Jbeta primers. Libraries were prepared by immunoSEQ multiplex PCR; TCRdb keeps only in-frame clonotypes and omits some of them. The sample lists about 150,000 clones; about four fifths were seen once. The chain is built from TRBV6-1 and TRBJ1-6; the match to TRBD1 covers 10 bases. The sequence was obtained from a man aged 18 to 35 in good health and CMV-seronegative. The sequenced material came from PBMCs. CDR3 region: CASTRDRGYNSPLHF. CDR3 DNA sequence: TGTGCCAGCACCCGGGACAGGGGCTATAATTCACCCCTCCACTTT.